One sample yielded the 9 T cell receptor beta chains listed below, sequenced in a study of vaccination and CD4 T cells after COVID-19. Cultured CD4+ T cell DNA was sequenced using the Oncomine TCR Beta short-read assay. TCRdb independently ran MiXCR on the PCR reads; one entry per CDR3 protein. The sample carries more than 15,000 distinct CDR3 sequences, about 32% recorded once. Documented treatment: roughly ten-day PBMC culture with coronavirus spike peptide pools or control peptides (ViraFEST assay). No antigen is known for these receptors. Sequenced: cultured CD4+ T cells from blood. The receptors were gathered from a human donor with COVID-19.

The V gene is TRBV28, the J gene TRBJ1-4; no clear D. V dropped 6 bases and J dropped 4 bases, with 15 bases sitting between them. The CDR3 has 15 amino acids. CDR1 and CDR2 from the germline V gene are MDHEN and SYDVKM. The CDR3 region has the DNA TGTGCCAGCAGACCCATGACGGACGTTAATGAAAAACTGTTTTTT. Its protein product is CASRPMTDVNEKLFF.

The chain uses TRBV7-2 and TRBJ2-2; D not certain. The V gene's germline CDR1 is SGHTA and CDR2 FQGNSA. This CDR3 is 12 amino acids long. V was clipped by 1 base and J by 9 bases, with 6 bases between them. This CDR3 is CASSLDARELFF. CDR3 sequence (DNA): TGTGCCAGCAGCTTAGACGCCAGGGAGCTGTTTTTT. Full variable domain (outside the CDR3, taken from reference TRBV7-2 and TRBJ2-2): GAGVSQSPSNKVTEKGKDVELRCDPISGHTALYWYRQSLGQGLEFLIYFQGNSAPDKSGLPSDRFSAERTGGSVSTLTIQRTQQEDSAVYLCASSLDARELFFGEGSRLTVL.

This clonotype was found a few times. The rearrangement links TRBV25-1 to TRBJ1-6; possibly TRBD1 for D (6 bases). Deletions cut 4 bases from V and 4 bases from J, with 11 bases between. The CDR3 is 15 amino acids. Germline CDR1 is MGHDK and CDR2 is SYGVNS. CDR3 region: CASSAGQGYNSPLHF. DNA of the CDR3: TGTGCCAGCAGTGCCGGTCAGGGGTATAATTCACCCCTCCACTTT.

V usage is TRBV20-1 and J usage is TRBJ1-2; D may be TRBD1 (6 bases). V lost 7 bases and J 3 bases, leaving 21 bases between the germline ends. The CDR3 length is 15 residues. Germline loops: CDR1 DFQATT, CDR2 SNEGSKA (reference sequence). CDR3 DNA sequence: TGCAGTGGGGGGCCGGGGATATCGACGGACTATGGCTACACCTTC. Its protein is CSGGPGISTDYGYTF.

This clonotype was picked up a small number of times. The chain combines TRBV20-1 with TRBJ1-6; a possible D gene is TRBD1 (6 bases). V dropped 3 bases and J dropped 0 bases, with 15 bases sitting between them. The germline CDR1 and CDR2 sequences are DFQATT and SNEGSKA (reference sequence). The CDR3 length is 17 residues. The CDR3 loop reads CSASDLRGNSYNSPLHF. In DNA form, the CDR3 reads TGCAGTGCTAGTGACTTAAGGGGGAACTCCTATAATTCACCCCTCCACTTT.

This chain connects TRBV6-1 to TRBJ2-2, with TRBD1 matching 7 bases. The germline CDR1 and CDR2 sequences are MNHNS and SASEGT. The V gene end was trimmed by 6 bases and the J gene end by 5 bases; junction bases not matched to a gene: 6. The CDR3 is made up of 14 amino acids. The chain's CDR3 is CASRKQGTTGELFF. The CDR3 DNA reads as TGTGCCAGCAGAAAACAGGGGACGACCGGGGAGCTGTTTTTT.

This rearrangement joins TRBV27 to TRBJ1-1; D unclear. V lost 6 bases and J lost 0, with 11 bases in between. Germline V gene data show CDR1 as MNHEY and CDR2 as SMNVEV (reference sequence). The CDR3 runs to 14 residues. CDR3 amino acids: CASRPRRMNTEAFF. In DNA, the CDR3 is TGTGCCAGCAGACCGCGGCGGATGAACACTGAAGCTTTCTTT.

This chain connects TRBV18 to TRBJ1-1; D not resolved. The CDR3 has 14 amino acids. Trimming left V 3 bases short and J 8 bases short, with 16 bases between. In germline, CDR1 is KGHSH, CDR2 LQKENI. CDR3 bases: TGTGCCAGCTCACCCTCAGTCAGCCTCTCAGAAGCTTTCTTT. Translation: CASSPSVSLSEAFF.

This chain links TRBV24-1 with TRBJ1-6, with a possible D match to TRBD1 (5 bases). CDR3 length: 12 residues. Looked up from germline, CDR1 is KGHDR and CDR2 is SFDVKD. V dropped 1 base and J dropped 14 bases, with 8 bases sitting between them. The CDR3 spells CATSDFGGALHF. The CDR3 nucleotides read TGTGCCACCAGTGATTTTGGGGGGGCCCTCCACTTT.